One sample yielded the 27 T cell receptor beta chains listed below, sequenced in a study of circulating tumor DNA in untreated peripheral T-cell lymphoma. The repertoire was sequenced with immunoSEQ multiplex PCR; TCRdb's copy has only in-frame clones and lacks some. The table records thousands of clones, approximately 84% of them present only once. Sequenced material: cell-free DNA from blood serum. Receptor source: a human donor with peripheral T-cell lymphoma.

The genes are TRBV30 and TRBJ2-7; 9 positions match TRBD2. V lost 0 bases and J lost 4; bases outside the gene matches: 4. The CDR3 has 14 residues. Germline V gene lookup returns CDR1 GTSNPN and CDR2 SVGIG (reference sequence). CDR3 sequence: CAWSVASGKYEQYF. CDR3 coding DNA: TGTGCCTGGAGTGTGGCTAGCGGGAAGTACGAGCAGTACTTC. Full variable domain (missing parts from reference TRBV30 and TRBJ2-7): SQTIHQWPATLVQPVGSPLSLECTVEGTSNPNLYWYRQAAGRGLQLLFYSVGIGQISSEVPQNLSASRPQDRQFILSSKKLLLSDSGFYLCAWSVASGKYEQYFGPGTRLTVT.

CDR3 loop: CASRSHRGINEKLFF. CDR3 nucleotides: TGTGCCAGCAGATCACACCGGGGAATAAACGAAAAACTGTTTTTT. The rearrangement joins TRBV6-6 to TRBJ1-4; D not certain. V lost 6 bases and J lost 8, with 19 bases in between. The CDR3 is 15 residues long. The V gene's germline CDR1 is MNHNY and CDR2 SVGAGI (reference sequence).

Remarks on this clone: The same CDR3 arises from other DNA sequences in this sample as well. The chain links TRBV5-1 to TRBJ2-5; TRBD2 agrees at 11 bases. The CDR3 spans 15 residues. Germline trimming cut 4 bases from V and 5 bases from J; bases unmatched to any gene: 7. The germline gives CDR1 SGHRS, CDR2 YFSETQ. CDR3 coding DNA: TGCGCCAGCAGCCCTCACGGGACTAGCGGTGAGACCCAGTACTTC. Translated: CASSPHGTSGETQYF.

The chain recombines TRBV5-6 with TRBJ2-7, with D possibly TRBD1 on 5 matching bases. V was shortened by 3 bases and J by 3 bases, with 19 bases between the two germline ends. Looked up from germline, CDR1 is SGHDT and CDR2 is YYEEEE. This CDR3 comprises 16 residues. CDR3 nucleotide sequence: TGTGCCAGCAGCTACAAAGGGGCCGGGCCGCACTACGAGCAGTACTTC. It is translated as CASSYKGAGPHYEQYF.

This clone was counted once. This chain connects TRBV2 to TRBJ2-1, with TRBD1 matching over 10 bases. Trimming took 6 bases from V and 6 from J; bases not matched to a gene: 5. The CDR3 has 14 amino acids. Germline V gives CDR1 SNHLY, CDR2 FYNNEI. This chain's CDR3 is CASSDRTGGNEQFF. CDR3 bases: TGTGCCAGCAGCGACCGGACAGGGGGCAATGAGCAGTTCTTC. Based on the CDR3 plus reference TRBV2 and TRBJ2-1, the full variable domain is EPEVTQTPSHQVTQMGQEVILRCVPISNHLYFYWYRQILGQKVEFLVSFYNNEISEKSEIFDDQFSVERPDGSNFTLKIRSTKLEDSAMYFCASSDRTGGNEQFFGPGTRLTVL.

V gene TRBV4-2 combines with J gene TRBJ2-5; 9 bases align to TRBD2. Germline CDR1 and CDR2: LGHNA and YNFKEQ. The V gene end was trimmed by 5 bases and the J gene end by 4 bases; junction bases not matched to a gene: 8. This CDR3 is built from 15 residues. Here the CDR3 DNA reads TGTGCCAGCAGCTTCGCGGGAGGGGGGAGAGAGACCCAGTACTTC. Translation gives CASSFAGGGRETQYF.

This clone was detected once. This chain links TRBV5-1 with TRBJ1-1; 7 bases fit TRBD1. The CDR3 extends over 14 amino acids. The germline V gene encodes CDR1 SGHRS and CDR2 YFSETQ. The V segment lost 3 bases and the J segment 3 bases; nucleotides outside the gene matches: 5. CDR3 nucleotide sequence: TGCGCCAGCAGCTATTCGCAGGGGGACACTGAAGCTTTCTTT. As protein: CASSYSQGDTEAFF.

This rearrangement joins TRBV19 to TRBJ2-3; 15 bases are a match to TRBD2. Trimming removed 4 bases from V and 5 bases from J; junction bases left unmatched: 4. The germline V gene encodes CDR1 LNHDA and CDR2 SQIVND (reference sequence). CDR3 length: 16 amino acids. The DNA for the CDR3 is TGTGCCAGTAGTAGAGGACTAGCGGGAGGGCAAGATACGCAGTATTTT. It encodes CASSRGLAGGQDTQYF.

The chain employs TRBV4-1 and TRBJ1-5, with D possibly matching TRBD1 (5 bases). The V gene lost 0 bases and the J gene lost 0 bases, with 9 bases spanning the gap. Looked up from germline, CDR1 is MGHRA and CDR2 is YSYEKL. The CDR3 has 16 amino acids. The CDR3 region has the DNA TGCGCCAGCAGCCAAGATTGGGGCTATAGCAATCAGCCCCAGCATTTT. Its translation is CASSQDWGYSNQPQHF.

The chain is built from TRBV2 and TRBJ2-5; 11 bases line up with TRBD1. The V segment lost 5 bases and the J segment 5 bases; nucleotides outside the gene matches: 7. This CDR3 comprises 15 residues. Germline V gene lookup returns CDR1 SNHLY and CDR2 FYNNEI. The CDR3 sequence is CASSPGQGAWETQYF. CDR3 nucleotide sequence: TGTGCCAGCAGTCCCGGACAGGGGGCCTGGGAGACCCAGTACTTC.

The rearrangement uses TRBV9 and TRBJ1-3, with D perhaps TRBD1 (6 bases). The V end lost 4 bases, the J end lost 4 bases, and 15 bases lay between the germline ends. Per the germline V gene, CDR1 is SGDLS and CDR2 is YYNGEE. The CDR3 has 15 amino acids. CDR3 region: CASSSSGGSGNTIYF. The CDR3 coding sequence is TGTGCCAGCAGCTCAAGTGGGGGCTCGGGAAACACCATATATTTT.

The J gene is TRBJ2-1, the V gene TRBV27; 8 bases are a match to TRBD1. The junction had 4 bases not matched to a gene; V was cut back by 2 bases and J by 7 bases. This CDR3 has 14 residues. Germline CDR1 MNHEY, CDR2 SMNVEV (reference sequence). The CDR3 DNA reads TGTGCCAGCAGTTTAACAGGGGGAAGGAATGAGCAGTTCTTC. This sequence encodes CASSLTGGRNEQFF.

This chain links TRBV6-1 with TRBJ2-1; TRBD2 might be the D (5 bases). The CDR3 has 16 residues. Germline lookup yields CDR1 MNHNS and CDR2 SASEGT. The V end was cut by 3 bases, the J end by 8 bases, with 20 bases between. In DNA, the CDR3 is TGTGCCAGCAGTGAGGAGGTCGGGTCTCCCTTCGATGAGCAGTTCTTC. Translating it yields CASSEEVGSPFDEQFF.

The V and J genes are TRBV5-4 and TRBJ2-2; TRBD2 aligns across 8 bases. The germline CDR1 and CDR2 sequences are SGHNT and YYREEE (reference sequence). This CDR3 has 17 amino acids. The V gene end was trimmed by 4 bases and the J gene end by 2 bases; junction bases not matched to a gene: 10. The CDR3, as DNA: TGTGCCAGCAGCCACCGGGGGGGTGGCGGTAACACCGGGGAGCTGTTTTTT. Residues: CASSHRGGGGNTGELFF.

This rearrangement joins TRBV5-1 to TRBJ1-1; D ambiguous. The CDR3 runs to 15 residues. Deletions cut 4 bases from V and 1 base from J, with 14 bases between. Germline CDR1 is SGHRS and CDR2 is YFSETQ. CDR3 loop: CASSRGFYRNTEAFF. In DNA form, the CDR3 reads TGCGCCAGCAGCCGCGGCTTTTACAGGAACACTGAAGCTTTCTTT.

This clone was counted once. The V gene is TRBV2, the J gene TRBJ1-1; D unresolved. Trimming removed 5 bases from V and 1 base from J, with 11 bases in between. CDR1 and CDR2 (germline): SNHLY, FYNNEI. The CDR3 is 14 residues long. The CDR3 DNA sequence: TGTGCCAGCAGTTTCACTCTCGGGAACACTGAAGCTTTCTTT. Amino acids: CASSFTLGNTEAFF.

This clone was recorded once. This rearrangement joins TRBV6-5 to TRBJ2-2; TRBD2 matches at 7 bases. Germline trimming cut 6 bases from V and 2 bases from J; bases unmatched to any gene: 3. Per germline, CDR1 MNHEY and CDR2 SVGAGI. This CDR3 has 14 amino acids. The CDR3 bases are TGTGCCAGCAGATGGGACTATAACACCGGGGAGCTGTTTTTT. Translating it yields CASRWDYNTGELFF.

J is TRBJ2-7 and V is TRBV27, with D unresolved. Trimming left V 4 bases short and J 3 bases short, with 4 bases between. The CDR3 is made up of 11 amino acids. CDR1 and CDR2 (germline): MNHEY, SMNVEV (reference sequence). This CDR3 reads CASSSYYEQYF. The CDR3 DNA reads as TGTGCCAGCAGTTCGTACTACGAGCAGTACTTC.

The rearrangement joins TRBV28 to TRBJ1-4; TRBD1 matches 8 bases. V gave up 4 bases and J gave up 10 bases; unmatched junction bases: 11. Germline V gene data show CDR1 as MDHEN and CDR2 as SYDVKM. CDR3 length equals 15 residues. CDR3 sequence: CASSSHRTGKGKLFF. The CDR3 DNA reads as TGTGCCAGCAGTTCCCACCGGACAGGGAAGGGAAAACTGTTTTTT. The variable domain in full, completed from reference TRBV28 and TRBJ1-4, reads DVKVTQSSRYLVKRTGEKVFLECVQDMDHENMFWYRQDPGLGLRLIYFSYDVKMKEKGDIPEGYSVSREKKERFSLILESASTNQTSMYLCASSSHRTGKGKLFFGSGTQLSVL.

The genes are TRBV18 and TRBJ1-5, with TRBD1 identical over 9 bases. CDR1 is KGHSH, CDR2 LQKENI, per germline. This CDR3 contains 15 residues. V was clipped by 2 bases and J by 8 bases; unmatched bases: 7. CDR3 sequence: CASSPSTGGLEPQHF. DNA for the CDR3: TGTGCCAGCTCACCATCAACAGGGGGCTTGGAGCCCCAGCATTTT.

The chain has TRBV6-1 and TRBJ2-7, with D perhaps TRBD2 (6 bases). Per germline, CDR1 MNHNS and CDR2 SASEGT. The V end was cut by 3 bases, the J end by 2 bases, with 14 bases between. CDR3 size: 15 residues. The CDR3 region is CASSEDLGGAYEQYF. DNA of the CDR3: TGTGCCAGCAGTGAGGATTTGGGGGGTGCCTACGAGCAGTACTTC.

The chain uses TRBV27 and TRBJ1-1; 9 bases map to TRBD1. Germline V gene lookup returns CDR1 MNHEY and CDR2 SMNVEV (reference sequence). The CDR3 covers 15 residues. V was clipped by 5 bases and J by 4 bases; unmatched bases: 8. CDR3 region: CASSRGTGIGTEAFF. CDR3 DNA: TGTGCCAGCAGTAGAGGGACAGGGATAGGCACTGAAGCTTTCTTT.

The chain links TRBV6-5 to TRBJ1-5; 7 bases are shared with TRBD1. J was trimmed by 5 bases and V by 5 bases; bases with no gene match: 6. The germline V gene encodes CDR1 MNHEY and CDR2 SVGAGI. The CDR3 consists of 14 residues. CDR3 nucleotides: TGTGCCAGCAGTAGGCGGGACAGCGATCAGCCCCAGCATTTT. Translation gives CASSRRDSDQPQHF.

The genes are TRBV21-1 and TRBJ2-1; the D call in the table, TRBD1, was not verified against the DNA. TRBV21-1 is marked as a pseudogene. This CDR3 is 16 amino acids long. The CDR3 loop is CASSSPTQQGHNEQFF. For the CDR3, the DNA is TGTGCCAGCAGTTCGCCGACCCAACAGGGGCACAATGAGCAGTTCTTC.

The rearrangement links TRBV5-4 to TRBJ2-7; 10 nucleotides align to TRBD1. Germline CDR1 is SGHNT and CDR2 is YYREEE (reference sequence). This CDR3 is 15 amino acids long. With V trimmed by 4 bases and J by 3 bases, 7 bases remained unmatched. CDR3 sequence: CASSPGGQGNYEQYF. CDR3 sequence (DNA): TGTGCCAGCAGCCCGGGGGGACAGGGGAACTACGAGCAGTACTTC.

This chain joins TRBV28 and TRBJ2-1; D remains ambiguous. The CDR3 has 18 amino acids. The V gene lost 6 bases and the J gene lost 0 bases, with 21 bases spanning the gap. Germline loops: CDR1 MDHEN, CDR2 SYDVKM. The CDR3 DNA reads TGTGCCAGCAGCATCCGCGAATGGCGTACGAGCTCCTACAATGAGCAGTTCTTC. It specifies CASSIREWRTSSYNEQFF.

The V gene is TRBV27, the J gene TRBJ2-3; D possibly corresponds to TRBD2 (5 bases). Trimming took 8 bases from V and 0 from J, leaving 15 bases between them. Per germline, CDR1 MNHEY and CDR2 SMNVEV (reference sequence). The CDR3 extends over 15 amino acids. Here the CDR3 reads CASHPGVGSTDTQYF. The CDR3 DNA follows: TGTGCCAGCCACCCCGGGGTCGGAAGCACAGATACGCAGTATTTT.